The T cell receptor beta chain described here comes from a study of blood T cell repertoires in COVID-19. Sequencing was performed with immunoSEQ multiplex PCR; in TCRdb, only in-frame clones are kept and a portion is missing. The repertoire holds roughly 330,000 clones, with around 87% as singletons. This CDR3 contains 13 residues. The germline V gene has CDR1 SEHNR and CDR2 FQNEAQ (reference sequence). Trimming cost V 4 bases and J 9 bases, with 15 bases left between them. Source material: PBMCs or T cells enriched from blood (not recorded which). The chain joins TRBV7-9 to TRBJ1-1, with unresolved D. This receptor was obtained from a woman aged 30 to 39 who had recovered from COVID-19. CDR3 coding DNA: TGTGCCAGCAGCTCCCTATTGGTTGGTAAAGCTTTCTTT. This encodes CASSSLLVGKAFF.